Below, 7 T cell receptor beta chains from the same sample are listed, as sequenced in a study of cytomegalovirus exposure and HLA in healthy donors (dated by TCRdb to about 2017). Library preparation used the immunoSEQ multiplex PCR assay. The multiplex PCR relied on a mix of 60 forward primers for TCR Vbeta segments and 13 reverse primers for TCR Jbeta segments. The clones in this table, taken by TCRdb from immuneACCESS, are in-frame only. Not every clone is retained; where verified, under half of the shortfall comes from an unresolved V gene, and the cause of the rest is unknown. For this sample there are about 270,000 clones; roughly 70% appear just once. The top ten constitute under 2.5% of the sample. Sequenced material: PBMCs. The receptors were sampled from a female donor in good health and CMV-seronegative.

V is TRBV2 and J is TRBJ2-7; 7 bases agree with TRBD2. V was pared by 8 bases and J by 2 bases, with 18 bases of the junction left unmatched. This CDR3 has 17 amino acids. Per the germline V gene, CDR1 is SNHLY and CDR2 is FYNNEI. The CDR3 DNA follows: TGTGCCAGCGGGACTACGGCGGGAGAGGCGGCCCCCTACGAGCAGTACTTC. Translation: CASGTTAGEAAPYEQYF.

The chain has TRBV7-9 and TRBJ2-5; the match to TRBD1 covers 7 bases. The J call is doubtful: the DNA matches TRBJ2-7 better. Germline V gene data show CDR1 as SEHNR and CDR2 as FQNEAQ (reference sequence). This CDR3 comprises 15 residues. The CDR3 nucleotides read TGTGCCAGCAGCTCAGGCACGGGACAGTCCCACGAGCAGTACTTC. This sequence encodes CASSSGTGQSHEQYF.

This rearrangement joins TRBV6-1 to TRBJ2-6; D unresolved. Trimming shortened V by 3 bases and J by 1 base, and 7 bases separated the two germline ends. Germline loops: CDR1 MNHNS, CDR2 SASEGT. The CDR3 has 15 residues. CDR3 loop: CASSDGSSGANVLTF. As DNA, the CDR3 is TGTGCCAGCAGTGATGGTAGTTCTGGGGCCAACGTCCTGACTTTC.

This clone was detected a few times. This chain connects TRBV29-1 to TRBJ2-7; 8 nucleotides align to TRBD1. The CDR3 sequence is 13 residues long. Germline loops: CDR1 SQVTM, CDR2 ANQGSEA. V was clipped by 4 bases and J by 5 bases; unmatched bases: 7. The CDR3 reads CSVVRQGSHEQYF. The CDR3 bases are TGCAGCGTTGTAAGACAGGGGAGCCACGAGCAGTACTTC.

This clone came up once. The chain recombines TRBV7-9 with TRBJ2-7; tentatively, D is TRBD1 (5 bases). V was trimmed by 5 bases and J by 4 bases, leaving 12 bases between them. The CDR3 contains 13 residues. CDR1 is SEHNR and CDR2 is FQNEAQ in the germline V gene (reference sequence). CDR3 protein: CASSPKGSYEQYF. DNA for the CDR3: TGTGCCAGCAGCCCGAAGGGGTCATACGAGCAGTACTTC. Full variable domain (outside the CDR3, taken from reference TRBV7-9 and TRBJ2-7): DTGVSQNPRHKITKRGQNVTFRCDPISEHNRLYWYRQTLGQGPEFLTYFQNEAQLEKSRLLSDRFSAERPKGSFSTLEIQRTEQGDSAMYLCASSPKGSYEQYFGPGTRLTVT.

The chain employs TRBV7-9 and TRBJ2-1; 12 bases agree with TRBD2. The J segment lost 6 bases and the V segment lost 5 bases, leaving 5 bases of the junction unmatched. This CDR3 has 15 amino acids. Germline assignment: CDR1 SEHNR and CDR2 FQNEAQ (reference sequence). CDR3 bases: TGTGCCAGCAGCCAAACTAGCGGGAGGCCCAATGAGCAGTTCTTC. Protein sequence: CASSQTSGRPNEQFF.

The chain is built from TRBV18 and TRBJ1-2; a possible D gene is TRBD1 (5 bases). The CDR3 runs to 15 residues. The V end lost 8 bases, the J end lost 4 bases, and 20 bases lay between the germline ends. Per the germline V gene, CDR1 is KGHSH and CDR2 is LQKENI. CDR3 amino acids: CASHREGRGAYGYTF. The CDR3 coding sequence is TGTGCCAGCCACCGGGAGGGGAGAGGGGCCTATGGCTACACCTTC.